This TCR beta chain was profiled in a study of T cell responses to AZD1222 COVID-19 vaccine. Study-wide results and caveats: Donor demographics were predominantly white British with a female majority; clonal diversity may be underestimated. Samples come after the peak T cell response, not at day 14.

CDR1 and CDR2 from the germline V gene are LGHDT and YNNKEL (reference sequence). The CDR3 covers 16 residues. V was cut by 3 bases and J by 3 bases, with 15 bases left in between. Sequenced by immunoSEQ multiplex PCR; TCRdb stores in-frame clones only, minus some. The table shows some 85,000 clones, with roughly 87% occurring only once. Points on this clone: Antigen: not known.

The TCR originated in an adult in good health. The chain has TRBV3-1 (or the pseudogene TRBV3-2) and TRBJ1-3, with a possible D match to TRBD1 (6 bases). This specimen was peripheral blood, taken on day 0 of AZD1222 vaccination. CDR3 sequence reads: CASSQKNLDSGNTIYF. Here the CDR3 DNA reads TGTGCCAGCAGCCAGAAAAATCTGGACAGTGGAAACACCATATATTTT.